The clone carrying this TCR beta chain was seen only a few times. Its antigen is unknown. This sample is part of a study of cytomegalovirus exposure and HLA in healthy donors. Study background: An analysis done earlier identified 100 million to 140 million unique TCR beta sequences from about 179 million T cells.

Trimming removed 6 bases from V and 2 bases from J; junction bases left unmatched: 7. This CDR3 has 14 amino acids. The germline CDR1 and CDR2 sequences are MNHEY and SVGAGI. Both 60 Vbeta primers and 13 Jbeta primers went into the PCR. TCRdb's copy holds only in-frame clones and misses some; the assay was immunoSEQ multiplex PCR. The table shows 150,000 or so clones, with around 73% occurring only once. Study findings and constraints: Later analysis showed TCR association rates varying by HLA locus, highest for DRB1 and lowest for HLA-C. Three chains linked to CMV were shown in vitro to be specific for CMV antigens.

The gene calls are TRBV6-5 and TRBJ2-7; 7 nucleotides line up with TRBD1. This clonotype was sampled from a woman aged 18-35 years in good health and CMV-seronegative. Sequenced: PBMCs. This CDR3 reads CASSRDRDTYEQYF. The DNA of the CDR3 is TGTGCCAGCAGCCGGGACAGAGATACCTACGAGCAGTACTTC.